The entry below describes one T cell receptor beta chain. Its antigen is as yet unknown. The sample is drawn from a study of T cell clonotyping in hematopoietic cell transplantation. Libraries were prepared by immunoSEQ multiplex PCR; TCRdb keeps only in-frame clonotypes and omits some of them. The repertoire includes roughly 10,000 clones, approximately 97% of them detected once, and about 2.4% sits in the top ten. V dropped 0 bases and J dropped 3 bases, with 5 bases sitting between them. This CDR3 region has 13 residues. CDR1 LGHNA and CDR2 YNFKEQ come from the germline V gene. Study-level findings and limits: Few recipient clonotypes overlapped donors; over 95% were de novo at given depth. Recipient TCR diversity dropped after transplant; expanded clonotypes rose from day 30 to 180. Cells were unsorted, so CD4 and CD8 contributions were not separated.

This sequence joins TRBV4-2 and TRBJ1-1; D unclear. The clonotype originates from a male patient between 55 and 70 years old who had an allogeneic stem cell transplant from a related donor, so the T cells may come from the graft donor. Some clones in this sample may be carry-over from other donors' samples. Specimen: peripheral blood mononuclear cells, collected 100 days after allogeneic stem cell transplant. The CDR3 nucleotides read TGTGCCAGCAGCCAAGATATGGACACTGAAGCTTTCTTT. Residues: CASSQDMDTEAFF.